A selection of T cell receptor beta chains follows, all from one sample in a study of blood T cell repertoires in COVID-19. Sequencing was performed with immunoSEQ multiplex PCR; in TCRdb, only in-frame clones are kept and a portion is missing. The table lists about 68,000 clones, roughly 83% of them singletons. The specimen was peripheral blood. The receptors were sampled from a man aged 50 or older with active COVID-19. Each CDR3 is given with its conserved first and last residue. The D gene is left open where the match is weak. Size is omitted from some rows. Given values are once, few, many or a class for expanded clones.

d_gene	j_gene	v_gene	abundance	CDR3nt	CDR3aa
NA	TRBJ1-2	TRBV12-3/TRBV12-4	once	TGTGCCAGCAGTTCGAGGTCTTATGGCTACACCTTC	CASSSRSYGYTF
NA	TRBJ2-3	TRBV18	few	TGTGCCAGCTCACCAGCAGGGGCAGGAGATACGCAGTATTTT	CASSPAGAGDTQYF
TRBD1	TRBJ2-5	TRBV11-2	NA	TGTGCCAGCACAACCATGGGGACAGGGACAGAGACCCAGTACTTC	CASTTMGTGTETQYF
NA	TRBJ2-2	TRBV19	NA	TGTGCCAGTAGTCCGCGGGGGCCGTTCACCGGGGAGCTGTTTTTT	CASSPRGPFTGELFF
TRBD1	TRBJ1-2	TRBV27	once	TGTGCCAGCTCCGCCTTAACCGGGACAGGGGCCGGCTACACCTTC	CASSALTGTGAGYTF
NA	TRBJ2-2	TRBV6-1	NA	TGTGCCAGCAGTGAAGGGGGCGACACCGGGGAGCTGTTTTTT	CASSEGGDTGELFF
TRBD1	TRBJ2-7	TRBV27	NA	TGTGCCAGCAGTTTTTCAGGGGGTGCCTACGAGCAGTACTTC	CASSFSGGAYEQYF
TRBD1	TRBJ2-5	TRBV2	NA	TGTGCCAGCAGCCAACAGGGGGCGGTCGAAGAGACCCAGTACTTC	CASSQQGAVEETQYF
NA	TRBJ1-4	TRBV11-1	NA	TGTGCCAGCAGACAAGGACTTTTTAATGAACAGTTGTTTTTT	CASRQGLFNEQLFF
NA	TRBJ2-3	TRBV4-1	NA	TGCGCCAGCAGCCGATTAGCGACCTACGAGGGTACGCAGTATTTT	CASSRLATYEGTQYF
NA	TRBJ2-7	TRBV7-2	NA	TGTGCCAGCAGCTTGGCCACCGGGGGCTACGAGCAGTACTTC	CASSLATGGYEQYF
TRBD1	TRBJ1-6	TRBV18	NA	TGTGCCAGCTCACCCGGACAGGGGCAAAATTCACCCCTCCACTTT	CASSPGQGQNSPLHF
TRBD2	TRBJ2-4	TRBV5-1	NA	TGCGCCAGCAGCAGTCTCCCGGGAGGCAAAAACATTCAGTACTTC	CASSSLPGGKNIQYF
TRBD2	TRBJ2-3	TRBV12-5	NA	TGTGCTAGTGGAACTAGCGGGAGGGCCAATACGCAGTATTTT	CASGTSGRANTQYF
NA	TRBJ2-2	TRBV10-3	NA	TGTGCCATCAACGAGGGCCCGGGGAACCGGGAGCTGTTTTTT	CAINEGPGNRELFF
TRBD1	TRBJ2-2	TRBV10-1	NA	TGCGCCAGCACTCGGGACAGGAACACCGGGGAGCTGTTTTTT	CASTRDRNTGELFF
NA	TRBJ1-1	TRBV5-6	NA	TGTGCCAGCAGCTCCTTTTATGGGCCAACCAAAGCTTTCTTT	CASSSFYGPTKAFF
NA	TRBJ1-6	TRBV9	NA	TGTGCCAGCAGCGTAGCTCCAGGAACCCATAATTCACCCCTCCACTTT	CASSVAPGTHNSPLHF
NA	TRBJ2-7	TRBV2	few	TGTGCCAGCAGCCAGGGAAACTACGAGCAGTACTTC	CASSQGNYEQYF
TRBD2	TRBJ2-7	TRBV7-6	NA	TGTGCCAGCAGCTTAAGTCTGGGACTAGCGGGCTACGAGCAGTACTTC	CASSLSLGLAGYEQYF
TRBD2	TRBJ2-7	TRBV2	once	TGTGCCAGGGGGACTAGCGGGAGTACTTCCCACGAGCAGTACTTC	CARGTSGSTSHEQYF
TRBD2	TRBJ2-7	TRBV19	few	TGTGCCAGTAGCCCGACTAGCGGGGACCTACGAGTGCAGTACTTC	CASSPTSGDLRVQYF
TRBD1	TRBJ2-1	TRBV2	few	TGTGCCAGCAGTGGACAGGGTTACAATGAGCAGTTCTTC	CASSGQGYNEQFF
TRBD2	TRBJ2-3	TRBV15	NA	TGTGCCACCAGCAGAGGAGCCGGGACTAGCGGGAGAACAGATACGCAGTATTTT	CATSRGAGTSGRTDTQYF
TRBD1	TRBJ2-7	TRBV5-6	once	TGTGCCAGCAGCTCCGGGACAGGGTCCTACGAGCAGTACTTC	CASSSGTGSYEQYF
TRBD2	TRBJ2-5	TRBV5-5	NA	TGTGCCAGCAGCTTGCTACCCACTAGCGGGGGGGGACAAGAGACCCAGTACTTC	CASSLLPTSGGGQETQYF
TRBD2	TRBJ2-1	TRBV29-1	NA	TGCAGCGTTCGGAAAGCGGGAGTAAACAATGAGCAGTTCTTC	CSVRKAGVNNEQFF
NA	TRBJ2-1	TRBV5-1	NA	TGCGCCAGCAGCTTGCTACTTCCAACTTCCTACAATGAGCAGTTCTTC	CASSLLLPTSYNEQFF
NA	TRBJ2-7	TRBV5-6	NA	TGTGCCAGCAGCTCCCTTAGGGGGGGAGACGAGCAGTACTTC	CASSSLRGGDEQYF
NA	TRBJ1-6	TRBV30	NA	TGTGCCTGCAGAACGGCAGGGTGGTCACCCCTCCACTTT	CACRTAGWSPLHF
NA	TRBJ1-6	TRBV6-6	NA	TGTGCCACCTTATTATCGAGCTCCTATAATTCACCCCTCCACTTT	CATLLSSSYNSPLHF
TRBD1	TRBJ2-3	TRBV5-4	NA	TGTGCCAGCAGCCGGCAAGGGACAGGGGATTTGGGAGATACGCAGTATTTT	CASSRQGTGDLGDTQYF
TRBD1	TRBJ2-7	TRBV5-1	NA	TGCGCCAGCAGCTGGACAGGGGGAGAGCAGTACTTC	CASSWTGGEQYF
NA	TRBJ1-3	TRBV12-3/TRBV12-4	NA	TGTGCCAGCAGTTCTCCCGGAAACACCATATATTTT	CASSSPGNTIYF
TRBD1	TRBJ2-7	TRBV4-2	NA	TGTGCCAGCAGCCAAGATTGGGACAGCTCCTACGAGCAGTACTTC	CASSQDWDSSYEQYF